The sequence of this T cell receptor beta chain was determined in a study of T cell changes during pregnancy in multiple sclerosis. Clones were read by immunoSEQ multiplex PCR, and TCRdb kept only the in-frame ones, dropping some. The data contain about 59,000 clones, 93% of them singletons. The sequences come from CD4+ T cells from peripheral blood mononuclear cells, collected before pregnancy. This TCR derives from a female donor with multiple sclerosis, enrolled in a pregnancy study.

This CDR3 reads CASSLLGDYGYTF. CDR3 DNA sequence: TGTGCCAGCAGCTTGCTAGGGGACTATGGCTACACCTTC. J is TRBJ1-2 and V is TRBV7-9; tentative D call: TRBD1 (5 bases). Per germline, CDR1 SEHNR and CDR2 FQNEAQ (reference sequence). V lost 3 bases and J 3 bases, leaving 8 bases between the germline ends. The CDR3 length is 13 residues. Full variable domain (missing parts from reference TRBV7-9 and TRBJ1-2): DTGVSQNPRHKITKRGQNVTFRCDPISEHNRLYWYRQTLGQGPEFLTYFQNEAQLEKSRLLSDRFSAERPKGSFSTLEIQRTEQGDSAMYLCASSLLGDYGYTFGSGTRLTVV.